Included here is one T cell receptor beta chain sequence, with context. The antigen it recognizes is unknown. No base quality information exists; no much larger clone differs at one position. CDR1 and CDR2, per the germline V gene, are MNHEY and SVGAGI. Relative to germline, V is missing 6 bases and J is missing 10 bases, with 5 bases of the junction outside any gene match. Measured from the cysteine to the phenylalanine, the CDR3 is 13 residues long. Of all the DNA, just the CDR3 is kept, 39 bases in frame from base 1. This sample was included in a study of blood T cell repertoires in COVID-19 (dated by TCRdb to 2018 to 2021). Looking at the study overall: The collaborator samples originated in the United States, Italy and Spain and spanned the acute and convalescent phases of COVID-19. Deeply sampled blood TCRbeta repertoires from subjects exposed to, actively infected with, or recovered from COVID-19 were included in the dataset. Sample metadata almost always included a de-identified subject ID, COVID-19 status, age in years and sex. The samples were drawn from the first 160 participants of the ongoing ImmuneRACE study and from 1,254 subjects provided by 6 global collaborators. The repertoires were released in a freely available public database meant as a resource for research on the immune response to SARS-CoV-2. HLA class I and class II types, where available, came from metadata supplied by the sample provider rather than from assay-based typing. The prospective study material was composed of cDNA or gDNA derived from T cells, B-cell-depleted T cells, or PBMCs.

Results and caveats for the whole study, not just this receptor: The amount of clinical and demographic metadata varied by source and participant and was provided uncurated.

Collaborating institutions collected whole blood in K2EDTA tubes following their own protocols. Collaborator samples were shipped for TCRbeta analysis as frozen whole blood, isolated PBMCs, or DNA extracted from either sample type. TCRbeta CDR3 regions were amplified from genomic DNA by means of the immunoSEQ Assay, a bias-controlled multiplex PCR. On the study's bioinformatics: The number of nucleated cells in each sample was estimated by amplification of reference gene primers within the assay. Sequence reads were collapsed and filtered to measure the absolute abundance of every unique TCRbeta CDR3 rearrangement. For each sample, productive Simpson clonality was calculated as the square root of Simpson's diversity index over productive rearrangements. The source is immuneACCESS, and TCRdb retained only in-frame sequences with V and J called. Part of the clones is not carried over; for the studies checked, unresolved V genes explain less than half of this, and the remainder is unexplained. V and J calls and clone size are copied from that table; D and trimming were computed from the DNA. The sample table lists approximately 150,000 clones, 80% to 90% of them with a count of one. Around 1% of the sample belongs to the ten largest clones.

The specimen sequenced was peripheral blood. This sequence was found in a man aged 40-50 years with acute or convalescent COVID-19. The sequence is built from TRBV6-5 and TRBJ1-6; TRBD1 matches 8 bases in the middle. The CDR3 region: CASSPRQGSPLHF. In nucleotides, the sequence is TGTGCCAGCAGCCCCCGACAGGGGTCACCCCTCCACTTT.